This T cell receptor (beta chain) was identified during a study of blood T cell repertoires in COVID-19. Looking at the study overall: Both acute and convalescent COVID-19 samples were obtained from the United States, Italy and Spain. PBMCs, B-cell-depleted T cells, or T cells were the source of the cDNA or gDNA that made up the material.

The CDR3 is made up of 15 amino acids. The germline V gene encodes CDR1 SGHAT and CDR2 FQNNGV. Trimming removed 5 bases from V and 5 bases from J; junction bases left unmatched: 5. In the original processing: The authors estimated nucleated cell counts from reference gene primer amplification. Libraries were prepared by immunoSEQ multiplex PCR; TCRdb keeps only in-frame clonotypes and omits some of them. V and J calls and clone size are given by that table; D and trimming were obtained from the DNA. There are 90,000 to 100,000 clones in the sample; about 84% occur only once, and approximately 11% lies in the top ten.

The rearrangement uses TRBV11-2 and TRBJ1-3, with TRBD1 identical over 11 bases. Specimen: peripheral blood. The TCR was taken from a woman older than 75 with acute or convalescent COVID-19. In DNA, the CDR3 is TGTGCCAGCAGCATCCGGACAGGGGGCAGAAACACCATATATTTT. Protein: CASSIRTGGRNTIYF.